A single sample gave rise to the 25 T cell receptor beta chains below, sequenced in a study of blood T cell repertoires in COVID-19. Sequencing used immunoSEQ multiplex PCR; TCRdb keeps in-frame clones, though not all of them. The table includes 230,000 or so clones, about nine tenths detected once. The sequenced sample was PBMCs or T cells enriched from blood (not recorded which). The origin of the receptors is a woman aged 40 to 50 with acute COVID-19.

The V call is TRBV2, the J call TRBJ2-1, with TRBD2 identical over 13 bases. CDR1 and CDR2 (germline): SNHLY, FYNNEI. J gave up 7 bases and V 3 bases, and 6 bases lay outside the gene matches. This CDR3 is built from 16 residues. The CDR3 nucleotides read TGTGCCAGCAGTGAGAAAATGACTAGCGGGGGGAATGAGCAGTTCTTC. Protein: CASSEKMTSGGNEQFF. The full variable domain, in which reference TRBV2 and TRBJ2-1 provide the parts outside the CDR3, is EPEVTQTPSHQVTQMGQEVILRCVPISNHLYFYWYRQILGQKVEFLVSFYNNEISEKSEIFDDQFSVERPDGSNFTLKIRSTKLEDSAMYFCASSEKMTSGGNEQFFGPGTRLTVL.

V and J are TRBV29-1 and TRBJ1-2; D possibly corresponds to TRBD1 (6 bases). This CDR3 has 15 amino acids. The germline gives CDR1 SQVTM, CDR2 ANQGSEA. Trimming stripped 3 bases from V and 1 base from J, with 15 bases between. The CDR3 region is CSVDLTGMGNYGYTF. The DNA for the CDR3 is TGCAGCGTTGACCTAACAGGGATGGGTAACTATGGCTACACCTTC.

The chain employs TRBV3-1 (or the pseudogene TRBV3-2) and TRBJ1-5; D is undetermined. V was trimmed by 1 base and J by 9 bases, leaving 10 bases between them. CDR1 and CDR2 from the germline V gene are LGHDT and YNNKEL (reference sequence). The CDR3 is 13 residues long. The CDR3 is CASSQVPGLPQHF. CDR3 nucleotide sequence: TGTGCCAGCAGCCAAGTGCCAGGTTTGCCCCAGCATTTT.

The chain carries TRBV19 and TRBJ1-3; D remains ambiguous. The CDR3 extends over 15 amino acids. CDR1 is LNHDA, CDR2 SQIVND, per germline (reference sequence). Trimming left V 1 base short and J 0 bases short, with 7 bases between. CDR3 sequence: CASSIVASSGNTIYF. CDR3 nucleotide sequence: TGTGCCAGTAGTATAGTGGCCAGCTCTGGAAACACCATATATTTT.

The chain carries TRBV7-2 and TRBJ2-1; D uncertain. Germline V gene sequence: CDR1 SGHTA, CDR2 FQGNSA. Trimming left V 0 bases short and J 0 bases short, with 9 bases between. The CDR3 is 16 residues long. As DNA, the CDR3 is TGTGCCAGCAGCTTAGCGGCTTACAGCTCCTACAATGAGCAGTTCTTC. Its translation is CASSLAAYSSYNEQFF.

This chain connects TRBV11-2 to TRBJ2-1, with 11 bases aligning to TRBD2. J lost 3 bases, V lost 4 bases, and 2 bases had no gene match. The CDR3 has 15 amino acids. Germline V gives CDR1 SGHAT, CDR2 FQNNGV. CDR3 in amino acids: CASSYLAGGYNEQFF. The CDR3, as DNA: TGTGCCAGCAGCTATCTAGCGGGGGGCTACAATGAGCAGTTCTTC.

The V gene is TRBV11-2, the J gene TRBJ2-3, with 9 bases matching TRBD1. The length of the CDR3 is 16 residues. V dropped 5 bases and J dropped 4; count of bases not matched to a gene: 10. CDR1 and CDR2 (germline): SGHAT, FQNNGV. The CDR3 nucleotides are TGTGCCAGCAGCCCCACCACAGGGGGCTTGGCAGATACGCAGTATTTT. Protein product: CASSPTTGGLADTQYF.

This chain joins TRBV12-3 or TRBV12-4 and TRBJ2-1; D gene ambiguous. V was shortened by 6 bases and J by 4 bases, with 10 bases between the two germline ends. This CDR3 has 13 residues. The CDR3 sequence is CASSFQAYNEQFF. CDR3 bases: TGTGCCAGCAGCTTTCAAGCATACAATGAGCAGTTCTTC.

The chain couples TRBV12-2 to TRBJ1-3; no DNA check was done on the table's D call, TRBD1. TRBV12-2 is classified as a pseudogene. The CDR3 runs 17 residues. CDR3 sequence reads: CASRLDLSGTSGNTIYF. The CDR3 nucleotides read TGTGCAAGTCGCTTAGATCTCTCAGGAACCTCTGGAAACACCATATATTTT.

The V gene is TRBV18, the J gene TRBJ1-5; TRBD1 aligns across 8 bases. The CDR3 spans 15 residues. Germline assignment: CDR1 KGHSH and CDR2 LQKENI. J was trimmed by 3 bases and V by 3 bases; bases with no gene match: 4. The DNA for the CDR3 is TGTGCCAGCTCACCTGACAGGGGAGTCAATCAGCCCCAGCATTTT. Amino acid sequence: CASSPDRGVNQPQHF.

This clone was counted only a few times. V usage is TRBV5-6 and J usage is TRBJ2-3, with 8 bases matching TRBD1. Germline V lookup: CDR1 SGHDT, CDR2 YYEEEE. The V gene end was trimmed by 5 bases and the J gene end by 4 bases; junction bases not matched to a gene: 0. CDR3 size: 12 residues. The CDR3 reads CASRTGADTQYF. Here the CDR3 DNA reads TGTGCCAGCAGGACAGGGGCAGATACGCAGTATTTT.

The chain carries TRBV18 and TRBJ2-1; the match to TRBD1 covers 7 bases. CDR1 and CDR2 from the germline V gene are KGHSH and LQKENI. J lost 2 bases, V lost 2 bases, and 6 bases had no gene match. This CDR3 spans 16 amino acids. The CDR3 DNA reads TGTGCCAGCTCACCAGAGGGGGCGCTGCCCTACAATGAGCAGTTCTTC. Its protein product is CASSPEGALPYNEQFF.

The chain recombines TRBV18 with TRBJ1-6; 9 bases are a match to TRBD1. J was trimmed by 9 bases and V by 6 bases; bases with no gene match: 6. The CDR3 runs 14 residues. The germline CDR1 and CDR2 sequences are KGHSH and LQKENI. The CDR3 coding sequence is TGTGCCAGCTCCCCGGGACAGGGAATTTCACCCCTCCACTTT. Translating gives CASSPGQGISPLHF.

The chain combines TRBV5-4 with TRBJ1-2, with 10 bases lining up with TRBD1. Germline lookup yields CDR1 SGHNT and CDR2 YYREEE (reference sequence). V trimming: 0 bases; J trimming: 2 bases; junction bases outside the gene matches: 4. This CDR3 contains 16 residues. The CDR3 sequence: CASSLALTGGNYGYTF. Here the CDR3 DNA reads TGTGCCAGCAGCTTGGCGTTGACAGGGGGCAACTATGGCTACACCTTC.

The genes are TRBV27 and TRBJ1-1; 7 bases line up with TRBD1. This CDR3 spans 15 amino acids. Trimming cost V 5 bases and J 2 bases; bases outside gene matches: 8. Germline V gene sequence: CDR1 MNHEY, CDR2 SMNVEV (reference sequence). This CDR3 is CASSGQDGLNTEAFF. The CDR3 DNA reads as TGTGCCAGCAGTGGACAGGACGGACTAAACACTGAAGCTTTCTTT.

The gene calls are TRBV21-1 and TRBJ1-3. TRBV21-1 is a listed pseudogene. This CDR3 has 12 amino acids. The CDR3 nucleotides read TGTGCCACGGGACTCCTGGGGAACACCATATATTTT. Its translation is CATGLLGNTIYF.

CDR3 nucleotide sequence: TGCGCCAGCAGCTTGGATGCAGGGGGCGCGAGGGAGCAGTACGTC. Protein: CASSLDAGGAREQYV. The V call is TRBV5-1, the J call TRBJ2-7; 8 bases are a match to TRBD1. With 0 bases clipped from V and 7 bases from J, the junction kept 9 bases outside the gene matches. This CDR3 is built from 15 residues. The germline gives CDR1 SGHRS, CDR2 YFSETQ.

In this sample, this clone turned up once. The chain links TRBV7-9 to TRBJ2-7; 10 nucleotides agree with TRBD1. Looked up from germline, CDR1 is SEHNR and CDR2 is FQNEAQ (reference sequence). V gave up 5 bases and J gave up 4 bases; unmatched junction bases: 5. The CDR3 totals 14 residues. CDR3 nucleotides: TGTGCCAGCAGCCGACAGGGGGCGGGGTACGAGCAGTACGTC. Amino acids: CASSRQGAGYEQYV.

This clone has a single count. This CDR3 is CASSAPGTGITSPLHF. The CDR3 DNA sequence: TGTGCCAGCAGCGCCCCCGGGACAGGGATCACTTCACCCCTCCACTTT. This chain connects TRBV7-8 to TRBJ1-6; 9 bases are shared with TRBD1. V shed 5 bases and J 9 bases; nucleotides not matched to a gene: 11. This CDR3 has 16 residues. Germline V gives CDR1 SGHVS, CDR2 FQNEAQ.

The chain recombines TRBV5-4 with TRBJ1-1; 11 bases are a match to TRBD1. The CDR3 loop spans 14 amino acids. The V gene end was trimmed by 4 bases and the J gene end by 5 bases; junction bases not matched to a gene: 4. The germline CDR1 and CDR2 sequences are SGHNT and YYREEE (reference sequence). The CDR3 region is CASSKRDRGTEAFF. The DNA of the CDR3 is TGTGCCAGCAGCAAGAGGGACAGGGGGACTGAAGCTTTCTTT.

The chain couples TRBV19 to TRBJ1-1; TRBD1 aligns across 7 bases. CDR1 and CDR2 (germline): LNHDA, SQIVND (reference sequence). With 7 bases clipped from V and 1 base from J, the junction kept 3 bases outside the gene matches. The CDR3 sequence is 13 residues long. This CDR3 reads CASIWDRNTEAFF. CDR3 sequence (DNA): TGTGCCAGTATCTGGGACAGGAACACTGAAGCTTTCTTT.

This clone has only one observation. The chain employs TRBV12-3 or TRBV12-4 and TRBJ1-5; D uncertain. Trimming took off 4 bases at V and 5 bases at J, with 6 bases between the two ends. The CDR3 length is 12 residues. CDR3 DNA sequence: TGTGCCAGCAGTTCGAGCTATCAGCCCCAGCATTTT. Protein: CASSSSYQPQHF.

The rearrangement joins TRBV9 to TRBJ2-3; D perhaps matches TRBD1 (7 bases). CDR1 and CDR2 (germline): SGDLS, YYNGEE. CDR3 length: 15 residues. The V end was cut by 0 bases, the J end by 4 bases, with 12 bases between. The CDR3 DNA follows: TGTGCCAGCAGCGTAGGCGACAGGGAGGCAGATACGCAGTATTTT. This encodes CASSVGDREADTQYF.

The V gene is TRBV2, the J gene TRBJ1-2; D call uncertain. This CDR3 contains 10 residues. Germline loops: CDR1 SNHLY, CDR2 FYNNEI. Trimming took 8 bases from V and 7 from J, leaving 8 bases between them. The CDR3: CASEVGGYTF. The CDR3 bases are TGTGCCAGCGAGGTGGGTGGCTACACCTTC.

In DNA, the CDR3 is TGTGCCAGCAGCTTAGAGGCTCAGGGTAGTTCACCCCTCCACTTT. Protein: CASSLEAQGSSPLHF. The rearrangement uses TRBV7-8 and TRBJ1-6; a weak D match, TRBD1 (5 bases). Per germline, CDR1 SGHVS and CDR2 FQNEAQ. The CDR3 is 15 residues long. Trimming took off 1 base at V and 9 bases at J, with 13 bases between the two ends.